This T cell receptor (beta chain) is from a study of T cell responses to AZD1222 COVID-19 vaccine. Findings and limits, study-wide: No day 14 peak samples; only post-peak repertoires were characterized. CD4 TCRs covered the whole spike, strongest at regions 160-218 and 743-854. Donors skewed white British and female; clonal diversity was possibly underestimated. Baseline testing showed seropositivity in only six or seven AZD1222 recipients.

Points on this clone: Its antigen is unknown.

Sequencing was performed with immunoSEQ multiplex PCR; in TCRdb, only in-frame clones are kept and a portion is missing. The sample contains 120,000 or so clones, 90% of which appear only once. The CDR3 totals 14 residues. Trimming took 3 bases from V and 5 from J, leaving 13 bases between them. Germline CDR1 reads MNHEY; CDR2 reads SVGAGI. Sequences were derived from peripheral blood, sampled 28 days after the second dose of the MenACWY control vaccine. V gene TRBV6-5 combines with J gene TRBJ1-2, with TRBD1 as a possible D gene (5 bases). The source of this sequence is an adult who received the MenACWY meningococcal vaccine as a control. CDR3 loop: CASSYDSLGYGYTF. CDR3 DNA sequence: TGTGCCAGCAGTTATGACAGCCTTGGATATGGCTACACCTTC.